This T cell receptor (beta chain) was identified during a study of metastatic and nonmetastatic thyroid tumors. Whole-study context: Comparison of repertoires was carried out across blood and tumor or nodule tissue from malignant and benign thyroid patients. Study-wide results and limits: Significantly greater TCR beta diversity was reportedly found in malignant thyroid tumors than in benign nodules (in blood and tumor).

Not a single patient had been given any form of treatment at any point before undergoing thyroid surgery. This clone has just a few counts. The antigen is undetermined. This CDR3 has 15 amino acids. V lost 9 bases, J lost 0 bases, and 14 bases lay in between. Germline V gives CDR1 KGHDR, CDR2 SFDVKD. Original processing notes: It was from CDR3 differences across clinicopathological groups that a distant-metastasis classifier for papillary thyroid cancer was built. TCRdb re-clonotyped the PCR reads through MiXCR. These V and J calls derive from TCRdb rather than the authors' analysis. The table includes 18,000 or so clones, 34% detected once.

The sequence came from a female donor with papillary thyroid cancer or a benign thyroid nodule (not recorded which). Some clones in this sample may be carry-over from other donors' samples. The sample consisted of tumor tissue. The chain has TRBV24-1 and TRBJ2-1; the D gene is possibly TRBD2 (5 bases). The CDR3, as DNA: TGTGCCACCGAACGGACGGGGAGCTCCTACAATGAGCAGTTCTTC. It encodes CATERTGSSYNEQFF.